This entry describes one TCR beta chain. These data belong to a study of cytomegalovirus exposure and HLA in healthy donors. Both 60 Vbeta primers and 13 Jbeta primers went into the PCR. The method was immunoSEQ multiplex PCR; TCRdb's version includes in-frame clones alone and lacks a portion of them. Of roughly 120,000 clones in the sample, around 76% are singletons; the top ten hold approximately 30%. The TCR sequence derives from a man aged 55 to 70 in good health and CMV-seropositive. Sequencing input: PBMCs.

The CDR3 reads CASSDARMAAGANVLTF. The CDR3 DNA follows: TGTGCCAGCAGCGATGCTCGTATGGCTGCTGGGGCCAACGTCCTGACTTTC. V is TRBV5-4 and J is TRBJ2-6; D is unclear. Germline lookup yields CDR1 SGHNT and CDR2 YYREEE (reference sequence). Deletions cut 4 bases from V and 2 bases from J, with 16 bases between. The length of the CDR3 is 17 residues.